This TCR beta chain was sequenced in a study of T cell changes during pregnancy in multiple sclerosis. Assay: immunoSEQ multiplex PCR; the TCRdb copy retains only in-frame clones and omits some. The top ten clones hold around 0.5% of a sample with 58,000 or so clones, nearly 95% of them seen once. This CDR3 has 17 residues. Germline CDR1 is SEHNR and CDR2 is FQNEAQ (reference sequence). Trimming cost V 8 bases and J 0 bases; bases outside gene matches: 12. This clone was seen just once. J is TRBJ1-4 and V is TRBV7-9; the match to TRBD1 covers 7 bases. The source material was CD4+ T cells from peripheral blood mononuclear cells, sampled in the third trimester of pregnancy. The source of this sequence is a female donor with multiple sclerosis, enrolled in a pregnancy study. CDR3 in DNA: TGTGCCAGCGATTCTTTGTCGGACAGGCCAACTAATGAAAAACTGTTTTTT. Amino acids: CASDSLSDRPTNEKLFF.